This T cell receptor (beta chain) was obtained from a study of T cell responses to AZD1222 COVID-19 vaccine (dated by TCRdb to the early 2020s). Concerning the study at large: AZD1222 recipients whose second dose came at about 4 weeks and those whose second dose came at about 12 weeks were combined into one group, since spike-specific TCR depth and breadth did not differ between the two schedules. TCR sequencing covered approximately 230 trial participants: nearly 210 given two doses of AZD1222 and some 25 given two doses of MenACWY control vaccine. Trial participants were enrolled into age subgroups of 18-55, 56-69 and 70-plus years, which contained about 160, 30 and 59 TCR-sequenced participants, respectively. The full study reports these points: Conclusions about previously exposed vaccinees are limited, since just 5 or 6 AZD1222 recipients were seropositive for SARS-CoV-2 at baseline. Reportedly, close to half of the unique spike-specific TCRs recognized epitopes lying outside the regions that are mutated in the B.1.351 and B.1.1.7 variants. No day 14 peak-response samples were available, so repertoires were characterized only after the peak T cell response. Most participants were white British and females outnumbered males, and the authors suggested that clonal diversity may have been underestimated. In the small 56-69-year group, the increase in depth fell short of significance, most likely because of low power. The vaccine-associated CD4 TCRs covered the entire spike protein, and the dominant responses fell in regions 160-218 and 743-854. After two AZD1222 doses, spike-specific TCR breadth and depth were significantly higher than at day 0 and than in MenACWY recipients.

The CDR3 regions of human TCRbeta chains were analyzed by immunosequencing. In the source study's methods: TCRs in the repertoires were matched against a reference library of SARS-CoV-2-specific TCRs that had been generated with the MIRA antigen-specificity platform. Breadth was defined as the fraction of unique TCRs that were SARS-CoV-2-associated, and depth was defined as the fraction of total T cells that were SARS-CoV-2-associated. Using the MIRA data, every spike-specific TCR was mapped to the spike region that the TCR reacted to and assigned to either a CD4 or a CD8 class. Log10-transformed breadth and depth values were compared by one-way ANOVA with Sidak's multiple comparisons tests. The table was pulled from immuneACCESS by TCRdb, which kept in-frame rearrangements only. Such tables lose some clones; where checked, under half of the loss comes from unresolved V genes, and the rest has no known cause. D and trimming come from the DNA, and the V and J calls and clone size come from that table. Here the sample has 100,000 to 150,000 clones; around 94% occur a single time. In total, the top ten clones hold 6.6% of the sample.

The CDR3 has 16 amino acids, counting the end cysteine and phenylalanine. Just the 48-base CDR3 DNA is kept, in frame starting at base 1. V is pared back by 4 bases and J by 7 bases, with 20 bases lying between the germline termini. The germline V gene (reference sequence) gives CDR1 as LGHDT and CDR2 as YNNKEL. On this clone: Its antigen is currently not known. No much larger clone exists at a distance of one base, and base qualities are not known.

This specimen's time point label, interpreted: baseline before first vaccination. The vaccinee samples were drawn from two UK trials, COV001 and COV002, one of which was a single-blind randomized controlled phase 2/3 trial testing AZD1222 (ChAdOx1 nCoV-19) in healthy adults. For TCRbeta chain sequencing, PBMC samples were collected from trial participants at day 0 and at day 28 after the second dose. Sequencing used peripheral blood, obtained on day 0 of AZD1222 vaccination. The rearranged chain carries TRBV3-1 (or the pseudogene TRBV3-2) and TRBJ2-1; no D gene call is confident. This TCR derives from an adult in good health. The CDR3 sequence is CASSPWDTVEWNEQFF. The nucleotide sequence is given as TGTGCCAGCAGCCCCTGGGATACCGTAGAGTGGAATGAGCAGTTCTTC.